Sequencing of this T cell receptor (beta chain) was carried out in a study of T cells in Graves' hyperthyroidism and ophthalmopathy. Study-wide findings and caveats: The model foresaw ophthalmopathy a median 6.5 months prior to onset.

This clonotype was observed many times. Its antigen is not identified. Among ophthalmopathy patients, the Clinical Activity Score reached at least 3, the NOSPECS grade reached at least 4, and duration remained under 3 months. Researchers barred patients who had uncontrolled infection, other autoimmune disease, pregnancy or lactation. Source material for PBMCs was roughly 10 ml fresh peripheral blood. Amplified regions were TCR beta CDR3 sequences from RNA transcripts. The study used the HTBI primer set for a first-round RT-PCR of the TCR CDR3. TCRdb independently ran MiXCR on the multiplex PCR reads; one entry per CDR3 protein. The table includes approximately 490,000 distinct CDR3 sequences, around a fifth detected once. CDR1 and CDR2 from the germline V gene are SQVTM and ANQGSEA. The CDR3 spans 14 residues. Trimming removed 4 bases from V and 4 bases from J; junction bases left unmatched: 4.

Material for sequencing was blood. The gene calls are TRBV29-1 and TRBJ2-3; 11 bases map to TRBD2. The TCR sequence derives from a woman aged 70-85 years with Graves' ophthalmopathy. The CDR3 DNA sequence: TGCAGCGTTGCCGTACTAGCGGGAGCAGATACGCAGTATTTT. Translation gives CSVAVLAGADTQYF.